This T cell receptor beta chain appears in the sequencing data of a study of T cell repertoires in cytomegalovirus infection (dated by TCRdb to the late 2010s). At the level of the whole study: Peptide stimulations targeted recently identified HLA-C-restricted CMV epitopes, whose presentation resists viral immunomodulation, together with well-studied HLA-B-restricted epitopes. The HLA type of each donor mattered for the analysis, because public TCR beta signatures pointed to carriage of CMV infection along with the matching HLA type. What the authors observed across the whole study: In the ex vivo response, HLA-C-restricted CMV-specific TCR beta clonotypes were dominant, and in two of eight donors the single most frequent clonotype came from this HLA-C-restricted group. In both this cohort and an independent roughly 400-donor cohort, the cumulative frequency of public TCR beta family members distinguished carriers of CMV infection plus the relevant HLA type.

This specimen's treatment or condition label, per the study, means: in vitro stimulation with specific CMV peptide epitopes to enrich CMV-specific T cells. This clonotype was seen only a few times. Its antigen is unknown. No much larger clonotype is one base removed from it; base qualities were not supplied. The sample was run on an Illumina HiSeq 1500. The public reads were reanalyzed by TCRdb: fastp trimming at Q25, MiXCR alignment, in-frame beta chains only. For every CDR3 protein sequence, its rows merge into one entry that carries the most common genes and DNA. The sample table shows hundreds of thousands of distinct CDR3 sequences, and roughly 31% are seen once. The top ten clones comprise over 10% of the sample. This sequence originates from a human donor in good health (CMV status not recorded). Some clones in this sample may be carry-over from other donors' samples. Sequencing used cultured CD8+ T cells from PBMCs, obtained from culture after CMV antigen stimulation.

The DNA is TGCAGTGCTAGGCCTACCCCCCCGAGCTACACCTTC. It is translated as CSARPTPPSYTF. In this chain, TRBV20-1 is recombined with TRBJ1-2, with the D gene not clear enough to name. There are 12 amino acids in the CDR3, from cysteine to phenylalanine inclusive. Only CDR3 DNA remains: 36 bases, in frame from the first base. At the junction V is shortened by 3 bases and J by 9 bases, with 14 bases in between. CDR1 DFQATT and CDR2 SNEGSKA were looked up in the germline V gene (reference sequence).